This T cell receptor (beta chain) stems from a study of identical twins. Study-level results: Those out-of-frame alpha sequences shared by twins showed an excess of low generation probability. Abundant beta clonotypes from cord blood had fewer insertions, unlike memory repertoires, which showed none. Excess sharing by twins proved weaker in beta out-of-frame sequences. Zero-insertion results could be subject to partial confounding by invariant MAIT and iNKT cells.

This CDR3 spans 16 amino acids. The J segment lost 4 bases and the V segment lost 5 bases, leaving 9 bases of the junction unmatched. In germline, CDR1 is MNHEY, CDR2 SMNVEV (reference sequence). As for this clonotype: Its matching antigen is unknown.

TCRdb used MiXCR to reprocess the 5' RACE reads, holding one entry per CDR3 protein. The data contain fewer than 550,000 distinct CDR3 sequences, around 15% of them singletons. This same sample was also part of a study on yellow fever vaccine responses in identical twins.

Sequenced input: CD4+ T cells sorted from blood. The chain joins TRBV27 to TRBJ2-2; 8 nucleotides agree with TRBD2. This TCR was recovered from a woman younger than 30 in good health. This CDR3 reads CASSQARGGGTGELFF. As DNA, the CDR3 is TGTGCCAGCAGTCAGGCACGGGGGGGAGGCACCGGGGAGCTGTTTTTT.